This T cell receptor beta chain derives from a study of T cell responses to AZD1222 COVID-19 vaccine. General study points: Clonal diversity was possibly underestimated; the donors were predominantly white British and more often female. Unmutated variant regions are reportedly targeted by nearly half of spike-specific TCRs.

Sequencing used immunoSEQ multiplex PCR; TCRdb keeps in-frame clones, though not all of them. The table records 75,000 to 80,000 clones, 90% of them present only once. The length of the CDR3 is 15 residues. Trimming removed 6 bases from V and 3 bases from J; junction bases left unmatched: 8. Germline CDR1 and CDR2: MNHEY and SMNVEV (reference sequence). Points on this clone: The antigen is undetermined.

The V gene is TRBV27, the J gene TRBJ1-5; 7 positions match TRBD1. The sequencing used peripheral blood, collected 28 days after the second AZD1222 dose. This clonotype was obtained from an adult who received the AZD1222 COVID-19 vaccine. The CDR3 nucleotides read TGTGCCAGCAGCACAGGGGTGAAGAACAATCAGCCCCAGCATTTT. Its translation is CASSTGVKNNQPQHF.